These 30 T cell receptor beta chains came from one sample sequenced in a study of post-analysis software for immune sequencing data. Study-wide points: Compared with controls, patients had more of about 5 TRBV segments, including TRBV5-6, TRBV5-1 and TRBV20-1.

Their cognate antigens are unknown. Each TCR beta cDNA library carried unique molecular identifiers. In TCRdb, the PCR reads were re-called with MiXCR into one record per CDR3 protein. Of about 770,000 distinct CDR3 sequences listed, about half are singletons. The sample was blood. Receptors originate from a girl aged 10-17 years with multiple sclerosis.

The count of this clonotype is one. The V call is TRBV27, the J call TRBJ2-4; unclear D gene. The J call may not be correct, given that the DNA end is closer to TRBJ2-7. CDR3 length: 14 amino acids. Per the germline V gene, CDR1 is MNHEY and CDR2 is SMNVEV (reference sequence). The CDR3 coding sequence is TGTGCCAGCAAACCCCTGGACGGAACCTACGAGCAGTACTTC. This gives the protein CASKPLDGTYEQYF.

The chain's CDR3 is CASSVGYNEQFF. CDR3 in DNA: TGTGCCAGCAGCGTGGGATACAATGAGCAGTTCTTC. This sequence joins TRBV9 and TRBJ2-1; D gene unclear. The V and J ends lost 2 bases and 4 bases respectively, with 4 bases between them. CDR3 size: 12 residues. From germline, CDR1 is SGDLS and CDR2 YYNGEE.

V and J are TRBV12-3 or TRBV12-4 and TRBJ2-2; D tentatively fits TRBD1 or TRBD2 (5 bases each). Trimming took off 5 bases at V and 2 bases at J, with 12 bases between the two ends. This CDR3 has 15 residues. In nucleotides, the CDR3 is TGTGCCAGCAGTCCCGGGGCGCGAAACACCGGGGAGCTGTTTTTT. Translation gives CASSPGARNTGELFF.

The DNA for the CDR3 is TGTGCCACCAGTAGACCGGGGGCCAATGGCTACACCTTC. It is translated as CATSRPGANGYTF. This sequence joins TRBV24-1 and TRBJ1-2; TRBD1 is a possible D gene (6 bases). The CDR3 spans 13 residues. Per germline, CDR1 KGHDR and CDR2 SFDVKD. With 6 bases removed from V and 6 bases from J, the gap between germline ends came to 13 bases.

The chain has TRBV7-9 and TRBJ1-1; D unclear. Trimming stripped 5 bases from V and 3 bases from J, with 16 bases between. Germline loops: CDR1 SEHNR, CDR2 FQNEAQ (reference sequence). The CDR3 loop spans 15 amino acids. The CDR3 nucleotides read TGTGCCAGCAGCAGAAGGGCCTTACTCGACACTGAAGCTTTCTTT. Protein: CASSRRALLDTEAFF.

The chain combines TRBV28 with TRBJ1-2; D not resolved. Trimming removed 5 bases from V and 8 bases from J, with 12 bases in between. Germline CDR1 is MDHEN and CDR2 is SYDVKM. This CDR3 has 12 amino acids. CDR3 protein: CASSTLLSGYTF. The CDR3 bases are TGTGCCAGCAGTACACTCCTATCGGGCTACACCTTC.

The sample holds many counts of this clonotype. The chain combines TRBV12-3 or TRBV12-4 with TRBJ2-5, with D tentatively TRBD1 or TRBD2 (5 bases each). The CDR3 consists of 11 residues. The germline V and J ends were trimmed by 8 bases and 5 bases, with 9 bases remaining between them. The CDR3 coding sequence is TGTGCCAGCGGGACCGTTGAGACCCAGTACTTC. Amino acid sequence: CASGTVETQYF.

Details on this clonotype: Compared with germline, one end of the junction differs, possibly owing to a read error. The rearrangement links TRBV9 to TRBJ2-3; the D gene is possibly TRBD2 (5 bases). Germline loops: CDR1 SGDLS, CDR2 YYNGEE. This CDR3 region has 16 residues. The chain's CDR3 is CASSVDGGQVTDTRYF. DNA for the CDR3: TGTGCCAGCAGCGTAGACGGCGGGCAGGTCACAGATACGCGGTATTTT.

This clonotype was counted a single time. The chain links TRBV28 to TRBJ2-3, with TRBD1 identical over 9 bases. CDR1 is MDHEN, CDR2 SYDVKM, per germline. V shed 5 bases and J 1 base; nucleotides not matched to a gene: 7. The CDR3 has 16 amino acids. The CDR3 bases are TGTGCCAGCAGTCCCGACAGGGACAGGGGCACAGATACGCAGTATTTT. Protein: CASSPDRDRGTDTQYF.

This clonotype was observed once. This chain links TRBV30 with TRBJ2-1; 10 nucleotides line up with TRBD2. Germline V gene data show CDR1 as GTSNPN and CDR2 as SVGIG (reference sequence). Germline trimming cut 5 bases from V and 8 bases from J; bases unmatched to any gene: 6. The length of the CDR3 is 13 residues. DNA for the CDR3: TGTGCCTGGTCTAGCGGGAGTGGCGATGAGCAGTTCTTC. Its protein product is CAWSSGSGDEQFF.

In this sample, this clonotype turned up a few times. This chain uses TRBV28 with TRBJ2-4, with TRBD2 matching 10 bases. Germline lookup yields CDR1 MDHEN and CDR2 SYDVKM. The junction had 13 bases not matched to a gene; V was cut back by 2 bases and J by 0 bases. The CDR3 consists of 20 residues. CDR3 residues: CASSLGRWTSGTLAKNIQYF. CDR3 sequence (DNA): TGTGCCAGCAGTTTAGGGCGTTGGACTAGCGGAACTCTAGCCAAAAACATTCAGTACTTC.

This clonotype has only a few counts. The junction departs from germline at one end; a sequencing error may be responsible. This rearrangement joins TRBV7-7 to TRBJ2-1; D uncertain. CDR3 length: 13 amino acids. CDR1 is SSHAT, CDR2 FNYEAQ, per germline (reference sequence). DNA for the CDR3: TGTGCTAGCAGCTTACACCAAGACAATGAGCAGTTCTTC. Amino acid sequence: CASSLHQDNEQFF.

This sequence joins TRBV7-2 and TRBJ2-1; TRBD2 matches 7 bases. This CDR3 comprises 17 residues. Germline trimming cut 1 base from V and 4 bases from J; bases unmatched to any gene: 10. Per the germline V gene, CDR1 is SGHTA and CDR2 is FQGNSA. The CDR3 DNA is TGTGCCAGCAGCTTAGACGGAGCTAGCGGAATGTACAATGAGCAGTTCTTC. This encodes CASSLDGASGMYNEQFF.

This clonotype came up a few times. CDR3 in amino acids: CATSRDPRLAGKETQYF. CDR3 nucleotides: TGTGCCACCAGCAGAGATCCCCGACTAGCGGGGAAAGAGACCCAGTACTTC. The chain couples TRBV15 to TRBJ2-5, with 11 bases fitting TRBD2. With V trimmed by 0 bases and J by 3 bases, 6 bases remained unmatched. The CDR3 contains 17 residues. Germline V gene sequence: CDR1 LNHNV, CDR2 YYDKDF (reference sequence).

The gene calls are TRBV29-1 and TRBJ1-2, with D perhaps TRBD1 (5 bases). The V gene lost 4 bases and the J gene lost 7 bases, with 7 bases spanning the gap. Germline CDR1 and CDR2: SQVTM and ANQGSEA. CDR3 size: 10 residues. DNA of the CDR3: TGCAGCGTTGGAGGGGTTGGCTACACCTTC. It translates to CSVGGVGYTF.

This clonotype came up once. In DNA, the CDR3 is TGTGCCAGCAGCGGTGGGGGGGGGAATGAGCAGTTCTTC. This sequence encodes CASSGGGGNEQFF. The gene calls are TRBV9 and TRBJ2-1; 7 nucleotides line up with TRBD2. J lost 7 bases, V lost 3 bases, and 4 bases had no gene match. CDR3 length: 13 amino acids. CDR1 SGDLS and CDR2 YYNGEE come from the germline V gene.

The chain employs TRBV19 and TRBJ2-7, with 7 positions matching TRBD1. CDR1 and CDR2 from the germline V gene are LNHDA and SQIVND (reference sequence). V gave up 2 bases and J gave up 0 bases; unmatched junction bases: 4. The CDR3 length is 15 residues. CDR3 region: CASSIRGQPSYEQYF. Written as DNA, the CDR3 is TGTGCCAGTAGTATAAGGGGACAGCCCTCCTACGAGCAGTACTTC.

This clonotype was observed a few times. This chain joins TRBV9 and TRBJ2-5; 8 bases align to TRBD2. V lost 0 bases to trimming and J lost 5 bases; unmatched junction nucleotides: 3. This CDR3 contains 14 residues. The germline CDR1 and CDR2 sequences are SGDLS and YYNGEE. The CDR3 region has the DNA TGTGCCAGCAGCGTAGGGACTAGCATCGAGACCCAGTACTTC. Amino acids: CASSVGTSIETQYF.

V usage is TRBV28 and J usage is TRBJ1-3, with D unclear. The V gene lost 5 bases and the J gene lost 0 bases, with 8 bases spanning the gap. The CDR3 sequence is 14 residues long. Germline assignment: CDR1 MDHEN and CDR2 SYDVKM. The CDR3, as DNA: TGTGCCAGCAGTCTCACCGTCTCTGGAAACACCATATATTTT. Translated: CASSLTVSGNTIYF. Full variable domain (remainder filled in from reference TRBV28 and TRBJ1-3): DVKVTQSSRYLVKRTGEKVFLECVQDMDHENMFWYRQDPGLGLRLIYFSYDVKMKEKGDIPEGYSVSREKKERFSLILESASTNQTSMYLCASSLTVSGNTIYFGEGSWLTVV.

The V and J genes are TRBV29-1 and TRBJ1-2; 7 bases align to TRBD1. The trim removed 6 bases at V and 11 bases at J, leaving 12 bases unmatched. In germline, CDR1 is SQVTM, CDR2 ANQGSEA. This CDR3 spans 12 amino acids. The CDR3 sequence is CSVLGGGGWYTF. The DNA of the CDR3 is TGCAGCGTGTTGGGAGGGGGCGGGTGGTACACCTTC.

This clonotype occurred once. Relative to the germline gene, one junction end is altered; a read error may explain this. The chain links TRBV11-2 to TRBJ2-3; D is uncertain. The germline V gene encodes CDR1 SGHAT and CDR2 FQNNGV. CDR3 length equals 16 residues. The CDR3 DNA is TGTACCAGCAGCCCAAACTTGAGTTTAGAGACAGATACGCAGTATTTT. It translates to CTSSPNLSLETDTQYF.

This chain connects TRBV12-3 or TRBV12-4 to TRBJ1-2, with 9 positions matching TRBD1. V lost 9 bases and J lost 8; bases outside the gene matches: 10. The CDR3 totals 13 residues. The CDR3 DNA sequence: TGTGCCAGTACCGGGACAGGGAGAAGCGGCTACACCTTC. Its translation is CASTGTGRSGYTF.

The J gene is TRBJ2-7, the V gene TRBV6-5, with D maybe TRBD2 (6 bases). The ends were cut back, 2 bases at V and 2 bases at J, with 13 bases in the middle. The germline gives CDR1 MNHEY, CDR2 SVGAGI. The CDR3 runs 15 residues. The CDR3 DNA reads as TGTGCCAGCAGTTACGGGCCAGCGGGTACCTACGAGCAGTACTTC. Translating gives CASSYGPAGTYEQYF.

The J gene is TRBJ2-1, the V gene TRBV4-2; 8 positions match TRBD2. The CDR3 has 15 residues. With 1 base clipped from V and 6 bases from J, the junction kept 5 bases outside the gene matches. Germline CDR1 reads LGHNA; CDR2 reads YNFKEQ. The CDR3, as DNA: TGTGCCAGCAGCCAAGGACCCACTAGCGGCAATGAGCAGTTCTTC. Residues: CASSQGPTSGNEQFF.

This clonotype turned up a few times. The rearrangement uses TRBV9 and TRBJ1-1; no definite D call. The CDR3 has 15 residues. V shed 0 bases and J shed 5 bases, with 14 bases lying between them. Germline V gene data show CDR1 as SGDLS and CDR2 as YYNGEE. The CDR3 nucleotides read TGTGCCAGCAGCGTAGTAGCAGCACCCCCAACTGAAGCTTTCTTT. Translated, it gives CASSVVAAPPTEAFF.

This chain links TRBV25-1 with TRBJ2-1; 9 positions agree with TRBD1. The CDR3 has 16 residues. Germline V lookup: CDR1 MGHDK, CDR2 SYGVNS. The trim removed 3 bases at V and 12 bases at J, leaving 15 bases unmatched. CDR3 sequence (DNA): TGTGCCAGCAGTGATTCCGGGACAGGGAAGGTTGGGGGGCAGTTCTTC. Encoded protein: CASSDSGTGKVGGQFF.

This clonotype was detected only a few times. The chain combines TRBV6-5 with TRBJ1-1, with D unclear. V was clipped by 5 bases and J by 4 bases, with 11 bases between them. The CDR3 covers 13 residues. The V gene's germline CDR1 is MNHEY and CDR2 SVGAGI. The DNA of the CDR3 is TGTGCCAGCAGTGAGACAAGAGGCACTGAAGCTTTCTTT. Its protein product is CASSETRGTEAFF.

In its sample, this clonotype was seen a few times. The V and J genes are TRBV20-1 and TRBJ1-1; D is perhaps TRBD1 (6 bases). With 4 bases removed from V and 5 bases from J, the gap between germline ends came to 17 bases. The CDR3 totals 14 residues. Looked up from germline, CDR1 is DFQATT and CDR2 is SNEGSKA (reference sequence). CDR3 region: CSAILRDQGTEAFF. For the CDR3, the DNA is TGCAGTGCTATCCTCAGGGACCAGGGGACTGAAGCTTTCTTT.

The V call is TRBV29-1, the J call TRBJ1-2, with no clear D. The germline gives CDR1 SQVTM, CDR2 ANQGSEA. CDR3 length: 12 residues. V was shortened by 1 base and J by 5 bases, with 8 bases between the two germline ends. The CDR3 is CSVEGRLYGYTF. Written as DNA, the CDR3 is TGCAGCGTTGAAGGCCGCCTGTATGGCTACACCTTC. The full variable domain, with the rest looked up from reference TRBV29-1 and TRBJ1-2, is SAVISQKPSRDICQRGTSLTIQCQVDSQVTMMFWYRQQPGQSLTLIATANQGSEATYESGFVIDKFPISRPNLTFSTLTVSNMSPEDSSIYLCSVEGRLYGYTFGSGTRLTVV.

The chain recombines TRBV6-5 with TRBJ1-2, with D perhaps TRBD1 (6 bases). V was shortened by 6 bases and J by 8 bases, with 16 bases between the two germline ends. Germline CDR1 and CDR2: MNHEY and SVGAGI. The CDR3 has 13 amino acids. The CDR3 DNA reads as TGTGCCAGCAGGGCCACAGGGATTCGGGGCTACACCTTC. This sequence encodes CASRATGIRGYTF.